The 17 T cell receptor beta chains given below trace back to one sample, sequenced in a study of blood T cell repertoires in COVID-19. The table came from immunoSEQ multiplex PCR; TCRdb's copy has only in-frame clones and leaves some out. The sample records hundreds of thousands of clones, roughly 87% being singletons. Source material: PBMCs or T cells enriched from blood (not recorded which). The receptor set was obtained from a woman in her forties with acute COVID-19.

The V and J genes are TRBV5-4 and TRBJ2-1, with 8 bases lining up with TRBD2. Per germline, CDR1 SGHNT and CDR2 YYREEE (reference sequence). The J segment lost 1 base and the V segment lost 5 bases, leaving 11 bases of the junction unmatched. CDR3 length: 17 amino acids. CDR3: CASRRGVSGESYNEQFF. The CDR3, as DNA: TGTGCCAGCAGGCGGGGGGTCTCGGGGGAGTCCTACAATGAGCAGTTCTTC.

This sequence joins TRBV10-3 and TRBJ2-7, with a weak D call TRBD1 (5 bases). Germline V gives CDR1 ENHRY, CDR2 SYGVKD. The CDR3 spans 12 residues. Trimming left V 3 bases short and J 4 bases short, with 7 bases between. CDR3 nucleotides: TGTGCCATCAGTGACAGGGATTACGAGCAGTACTTC. As protein: CAISDRDYEQYF.

This rearrangement joins TRBV7-9 to TRBJ1-2, with TRBD1 matching over 7 bases. Germline CDR1 is SEHNR and CDR2 is FQNEAQ (reference sequence). This CDR3 has 16 residues. V was pared by 6 bases and J by 0 bases, with 10 bases of the junction left unmatched. In DNA form, the CDR3 reads TGTGCCAGCAGTTCCGCGAACAGGGGTTCTAACTATGGCTACACCTTC. It yields the protein CASSSANRGSNYGYTF.

The chain recombines TRBV5-6 with TRBJ2-7; the D gene is possibly TRBD1 (7 bases). The CDR3 is 14 amino acids. Trimming pared 5 bases from V and 7 bases from J, leaving 19 bases between. Per the germline V gene, CDR1 is SGHDT and CDR2 is YYEEEE. CDR3 in DNA: TGTGCCAGCAGGGGCCGTGGAGGGGGCCAAGAGCAGTACTTC. The encoded protein is CASRGRGGGQEQYF.

The chain has TRBV15 and TRBJ2-2; D gene uncertain. Germline V gene sequence: CDR1 LNHNV, CDR2 YYDKDF (reference sequence). With 1 base removed from V and 4 bases from J, the gap between germline ends came to 4 bases. This CDR3 comprises 13 residues. CDR3 protein: CATSRASTGELFF. For the CDR3, the DNA is TGTGCCACCAGCAGAGCGAGCACCGGGGAGCTGTTTTTT. Based on the CDR3 plus reference TRBV15 and TRBJ2-2, the full variable domain is DAMVIQNPRYQVTQFGKPVTLSCSQTLNHNVMYWYQQKSSQAPKLLFHYYDKDFNNEADTPDNFQSRRPNTSFCFLDIRSPGLGDTAMYLCATSRASTGELFFGEGSRLTVL.

The CDR3 protein is CAISEGTGGSYTF. The CDR3 DNA reads as TGTGCCATCAGTGAAGGGACAGGAGGGAGCTACACCTTC. The chain has TRBV10-3 and TRBJ1-2; TRBD1 aligns across 8 bases. Germline V CDR1 and CDR2: ENHRY, SYGVKD. The CDR3 spans 13 residues. V trimming: 3 bases; J trimming: 9 bases; junction bases outside the gene matches: 6.

CDR3 protein: CSVVVTGGNTEAFF. Here the CDR3 DNA reads TGCAGCGTTGTCGTGACAGGGGGGAACACTGAAGCTTTCTTT. The genes are TRBV29-1 and TRBJ1-1; 9 bases agree with TRBD1. CDR1 is SQVTM, CDR2 ANQGSEA, per germline. The CDR3 has 14 residues. V shed 4 bases, J shed 1 base, and the junction held 4 bases outside the gene matches.

The rearrangement uses TRBV12-5 and TRBJ1-4; TRBD1 might be the D (5 bases). Trimming stripped 7 bases from V and 7 bases from J, with 13 bases between. The CDR3 consists of 13 residues. The germline CDR1 and CDR2 sequences are LGHNT and FRNRAP. The CDR3 sequence: CASALGRGEKLFF. The CDR3 nucleotides are TGTGCTAGTGCGTTGGGGAGGGGTGAAAAACTGTTTTTT. The whole variable domain, filled in from reference TRBV12-5 and TRBJ1-4, reads DARVTQTPRHKVTEMGQEVTMRCQPILGHNTVFWYRQTMMQGLELLAYFRNRAPLDDSGMPKDRFSAEMPDATLATLKIQPSEPRDSAVYFCASALGRGEKLFFGSGTQLSVL.

The V call is TRBV28, the J call TRBJ1-2; TRBD1 matches at 10 bases. V shed 6 bases and J 5 bases; nucleotides not matched to a gene: 12. CDR1 is MDHEN and CDR2 is SYDVKM in the germline V gene. The CDR3 loop spans 16 amino acids. The CDR3 coding sequence is TGTGCCAGCAGCCAACGACAGGGGGCGCGTTCGTATGGCTACACCTTC. It encodes CASSQRQGARSYGYTF.

The V call is TRBV11-2, the J call TRBJ1-2; TRBD1 agrees at 9 bases. The CDR3 is 15 amino acids. The V and J ends lost 2 bases and 8 bases, in that order; junction bases with no gene match: 9. Germline CDR1 SGHAT, CDR2 FQNNGV. DNA for the CDR3: TGTGCCAGCAGCTTAAGGGGAACAGGGGGCAACGGCTACACCTTC. Translating it yields CASSLRGTGGNGYTF.

This rearrangement joins TRBV4-2 to TRBJ2-5; D unresolved. This CDR3 region has 15 residues. The germline V and J ends were trimmed by 0 bases and 1 base, with 9 bases remaining between them. CDR1 is LGHNA and CDR2 is YNFKEQ in the germline V gene. The DNA for the CDR3 is TGTGCCAGCAGCCAAGATCTCGGTTCCCAAGAGACCCAGTACTTC. Translating gives CASSQDLGSQETQYF.

V is TRBV7-2 and J is TRBJ2-7; 9 nucleotides match TRBD1. The germline V gene has CDR1 SGHTA and CDR2 FQGNSA. J lost 6 bases, V lost 5 bases, and 8 bases had no gene match. The CDR3 runs to 14 residues. In DNA form, the CDR3 reads TGTGCCAGCAGCCAACAGGGGGCGCATCCCGAGCAGTACTTC. Amino acids: CASSQQGAHPEQYF.

The chain has TRBV5-1 and TRBJ2-1; D may be TRBD1 (6 bases). Germline CDR1 is SGHRS and CDR2 is YFSETQ. This CDR3 has 14 residues. V was pared by 0 bases and J by 7 bases, with 11 bases between. CDR3 sequence reads: CASSLEGQGNEQFF. DNA for the CDR3: TGCGCCAGCAGCTTGGAAGGTCAGGGGAATGAGCAGTTCTTC. Full variable domain (outside the CDR3, taken from reference TRBV5-1 and TRBJ2-1): KAGVTQTPRYLIKTRGQQVTLSCSPISGHRSVSWYQQTPGQGLQFLFEYFSETQRNKGNFPGRFSGRQFSNSRSEMNVSTLELGDSALYLCASSLEGQGNEQFFGPGTRLTVL.

The chain has TRBV7-8 and TRBJ1-5, with TRBD1 as a possible D gene (6 bases). Per the germline V gene, CDR1 is SGHVS and CDR2 is FQNEAQ. Trimming took off 2 bases at V and 1 base at J, with 12 bases between the two ends. There are 16 residues in the CDR3. CDR3 coding DNA: TGTGCCAGCAGCTTAATAGGGAGGGGGAGCAATCAGCCCCAGCATTTT. This gives the protein CASSLIGRGSNQPQHF.

This sequence joins TRBV7-9 and TRBJ2-1, with 9 bases matching TRBD2. The CDR3 covers 13 residues. Germline CDR1 is SEHNR and CDR2 is FQNEAQ (reference sequence). With V trimmed by 5 bases and J by 9 bases, 5 bases remained unmatched. The chain's CDR3 is CASSLGAGGEQFF. CDR3 nucleotide sequence: TGTGCCAGCAGCCTTGGAGCGGGGGGTGAGCAGTTCTTC.

The chain combines TRBV27 with TRBJ1-1; D perhaps matches TRBD1 (6 bases). Germline lookup yields CDR1 MNHEY and CDR2 SMNVEV (reference sequence). The CDR3 consists of 15 residues. Trimming took 0 bases from V and 1 from J, leaving 9 bases between them. The CDR3 sequence: CASSLSRTANTEAFF. CDR3 DNA: TGTGCCAGCAGTTTATCGAGGACAGCGAACACTGAAGCTTTCTTT.

The chain has TRBV5-6 and TRBJ1-2; perhaps TRBD1 as D (5 bases). V dropped 6 bases and J dropped 5 bases, with 14 bases sitting between them. The CDR3 has 13 amino acids. Germline assignment: CDR1 SGHDT and CDR2 YYEEEE. CDR3 in DNA: TGTGCCAGCAACCTCCTGGGGGGGTATGGCTACACCTTC. This encodes CASNLLGGYGYTF.